This TCR beta chain comes out of a study of blood T cell repertoires in COVID-19. This CDR3 is 15 amino acids long. Trimming removed 5 bases from V and 7 bases from J; junction bases left unmatched: 12. Germline-derived CDR1 and CDR2 are MDHEN and SYDVKM. The protocol was immunoSEQ multiplex PCR, while the TCRdb copy is restricted to in-frame clones and leaves out a portion. This table holds over 250,000 clones, roughly 90% found once. The receptor comes from a woman aged 25 to 39 who had recovered from COVID-19. The chain recombines TRBV28 with TRBJ2-7, with TRBD2 matching over 9 bases. Sequenced: PBMCs or T cells enriched from blood (not recorded which). In DNA, the CDR3 is TGTGCCAGCAGTCCCCAAGGCGGGGGGGGGCCTGAGCAGTACTTC. Protein: CASSPQGGGGPEQYF.